This T cell receptor beta chain was found in a study of shared clonotypes between healthy human individuals. Study summary: Per-donor plates numbered three CD4 naive, three CD4 memory, two CD8 naive and one CD8 memory. Findings of the study overall: Sampling involved blood alone; tissue repertoires likely differ. Represented genetic and exposure-history diversity was restricted by having few donors.

The method was immunoSEQ multiplex PCR; TCRdb's version includes in-frame clones alone and lacks a portion of them. The repertoire includes about 1 million clones, about 80% of them detected once, and 1.4% to 1.5% sits in the top ten. The V gene's germline CDR1 is WSHSY and CDR2 SAAADI. The V and J ends lost 9 bases and 1 base, in that order; junction bases with no gene match: 5. This CDR3 contains 14 residues. In the case of this clone: Its antigen is not known.

V is TRBV10-2 and J is TRBJ2-3, with 9 bases lining up with TRBD2. This clonotype was obtained from a man younger than 30 in good health. Sequencing input: memory CD4+ T cells sorted from blood. Specified subset: CD45RA-negative fraction. This CDR3 reads CASKTSGGTDTQYF. The CDR3 nucleotides are TGCGCCAGTAAGACTAGCGGAGGCACAGATACGCAGTATTTT.